These 16 T cell receptor beta chains share one sample of origin, sequenced in a study of T cells in Graves' hyperthyroidism and ophthalmopathy. Amplified regions were TCR beta CDR3 sequences from RNA transcripts. The HTBI primer set served for first-round RT-PCR of the TCR CDR3. TCRdb reprocessed the multiplex PCR reads with MiXCR, giving one entry per CDR3 protein. The sample records hundreds of thousands of distinct CDR3 sequences, about 15% being singletons. The sequenced material came from blood. The receptors were sampled from a woman in her twenties or thirties with Graves' hyperthyroidism that later progressed to Graves' ophthalmopathy.

The rearrangement joins TRBV28 to TRBJ2-7; no definite D call. The CDR3 contains 12 residues. The germline V gene encodes CDR1 MDHEN and CDR2 SYDVKM. The ends were cut back, 5 bases at V and 5 bases at J, with 10 bases in the middle. The CDR3 coding sequence is TGTGCCAGCAGTGGGTACACAAACGAGCAGTACTTC. It encodes CASSGYTNEQYF.

A word on this clonotype: A much larger clone differs by one base, so this may be a read error. This chain links TRBV11-2 with TRBJ2-1; unclear D gene. The CDR3 has 16 residues. The germline V gene encodes CDR1 SGHAT and CDR2 FQNNGV. Trimming pared 0 bases from V and 0 bases from J, leaving 9 bases between. CDR3 sequence: CASSLDAASSYNEQFF. The DNA of the CDR3 is TGTGCCAGCAGCTTAGATGCGGCGAGCTCCTACAATGAGCAGTTCTTC.

Ten or more counts support this clonotype. V is TRBV7-8 and J is TRBJ2-2; 9 bases agree with TRBD1. Germline trimming cut 5 bases from V and 3 bases from J; bases unmatched to any gene: 10. This CDR3 is built from 17 residues. CDR1 is SGHVS, CDR2 FQNEAQ, per germline. CDR3 nucleotide sequence: TGTGCCAGCAGCGCCGGACTACAGGGGGCTTACACCGGGGAGCTGTTTTTT. It specifies CASSAGLQGAYTGELFF.

This rearrangement joins TRBV3-1 to TRBJ2-7, with D possibly being TRBD2 (6 bases). This CDR3 is built from 15 residues. CDR1 is LGHDT, CDR2 YNNKEL, per germline (reference sequence). Trimming cost V 4 bases and J 0 bases, with 13 bases left between them. The CDR3 sequence is CASSLRDSGSYEQYF. The CDR3 nucleotides are TGTGCCAGCAGCCTCCGGGATAGCGGCTCCTACGAGCAGTACTTC.

This clonotype was detected ten times or more. This chain links TRBV18 with TRBJ1-1, with a weak D call TRBD1 (6 bases). Trimming took off 1 base at V and 1 base at J, with 7 bases between the two ends. The length of the CDR3 is 14 residues. Germline values: CDR1 KGHSH, CDR2 LQKENI. The CDR3 DNA follows: TGTGCCAGCTCACCACAGGGGGGGAACACTGAAGCTTTCTTT. Amino acid sequence: CASSPQGGNTEAFF.

This clonotype has a handful of counts. This rearrangement joins TRBV27 to TRBJ1-4; 7 nucleotides agree with TRBD1. The V gene end was trimmed by 4 bases and the J gene end by 10 bases; junction bases not matched to a gene: 12. Per germline, CDR1 MNHEY and CDR2 SMNVEV (reference sequence). CDR3 length: 15 residues. The DNA of the CDR3 is TGTGCCAGCAGTTCCCCGACAGGGAGGGATGGAAAACTGTTTTTT. Residues: CASSSPTGRDGKLFF.

This clonotype appeared a few times. The V and J genes are TRBV19 and TRBJ1-4; TRBD1 aligns across 8 bases. Germline assignment: CDR1 LNHDA and CDR2 SQIVND (reference sequence). The CDR3 totals 14 residues. V shed 5 bases and J 9 bases; nucleotides not matched to a gene: 8. CDR3 bases: TGTGCCAGTAGTCCGGGACAGGATCTTAAAAAACTGTTTTTT. Its protein is CASSPGQDLKKLFF.

Many counts were recorded for this clonotype. This sequence joins TRBV29-1 and TRBJ2-6; 11 bases are a match to TRBD1. V shed 3 bases and J 2 bases; nucleotides not matched to a gene: 3. This CDR3 is 16 amino acids long. The germline gives CDR1 SQVTM, CDR2 ANQGSEA. In DNA form, the CDR3 reads TGCAGCGTTGACGAGGACAGGGGGCCTGGGGCCAACGTCCTGACTTTC. Translation gives CSVDEDRGPGANVLTF.

The chain uses TRBV6-1 and TRBJ2-2, with D maybe TRBD2 (7 bases). Germline V gene sequence: CDR1 MNHNS, CDR2 SASEGT. Trimming shortened V by 6 bases and J by 0 bases, and 17 bases separated the two germline ends. This CDR3 spans 17 amino acids. The CDR3 loop is CASSKTGGLANTGELFF. Written as DNA, the CDR3 is TGTGCCAGCAGCAAGACAGGAGGACTAGCGAACACCGGGGAGCTGTTTTTT.

This clonotype was seen at least ten times. The chain combines TRBV28 with TRBJ1-2; D perhaps matches TRBD1 (5 bases). CDR3 length: 19 amino acids. Trimming removed 8 bases from V and 9 bases from J, with 37 bases in between. Germline values: CDR1 MDHEN, CDR2 SYDVKM. The CDR3 reads CASLQLGGGTGPALGSYTF. The CDR3 bases are TGTGCCAGCCTCCAACTGGGCGGTGGAACAGGACCAGCCTTGGGTAGCTACACCTTC.

J is TRBJ1-3 and V is TRBV30; no reliable D call. CDR3 length: 13 residues. Germline values: CDR1 GTSNPN, CDR2 SVGIG (reference sequence). Trimming removed 2 bases from V and 2 bases from J, with 7 bases in between. CDR3 sequence: CAWSLGPGNTIYF. In DNA, the CDR3 is TGTGCCTGGAGTCTTGGACCTGGAAACACCATATATTTT.

At least ten counts were recorded for this clonotype. CDR3 DNA: TGTGCCATCAGTGGGTCAGGGGGCCAGACTGAAGCTTTCTTT. Encoded protein: CAISGSGGQTEAFF. The chain joins TRBV10-3 to TRBJ1-1; TRBD1 matches 8 bases. Trimming at V came to 4 bases and at J to 5 bases, leaving 6 bases not matched to a gene. The CDR3 is 14 amino acids. From germline, CDR1 is ENHRY and CDR2 SYGVKD.

This clonotype was recorded many times. This chain uses TRBV11-3 with TRBJ2-5, with 13 positions matching TRBD2. The length of the CDR3 is 15 residues. V dropped 5 bases and J dropped 5; count of bases not matched to a gene: 5. The germline gives CDR1 SGHNT, CDR2 YENEEA. The CDR3 DNA is TGTGCCAGCAGCCCGGGGACTAGCGGGACGGAGACCCAGTACTTC. Protein sequence: CASSPGTSGTETQYF.

In this sample, this clonotype turned up a few times. V is TRBV20-1 and J is TRBJ2-2, with D possibly being TRBD2 (6 bases). Trimming took 3 bases from V and 5 from J, leaving 13 bases between them. The V gene's germline CDR1 is DFQATT and CDR2 SNEGSKA (reference sequence). CDR3 length: 14 residues. CDR3 residues: CSARKGGGTGELFF. DNA for the CDR3: TGCAGTGCTAGGAAGGGAGGAGGAACCGGGGAGCTGTTTTTT.

This clonotype was seen only a few times. A much larger clone differs from this one at a single base, so this may be a read error. V and J are TRBV7-2 and TRBJ2-5; D possibly uses TRBD1 or TRBD2 (6 bases each). The germline V gene encodes CDR1 SGHTA and CDR2 FQGNSA. This CDR3 region has 15 residues. CDR3 sequence: CASSPWWGAQETLYF. In nucleotides, the CDR3 is TGTGCCAGCAGCCCCTGGTGGGGGGCTCAAGAGACCCTGTACTTC. Variable domain in full (rest from reference TRBV7-2 and TRBJ2-5): GAGVSQSPSNKVTEKGKDVELRCDPISGHTALYWYRQSLGQGLEFLIYFQGNSAPDKSGLPSDRFSAERTGGSVSTLTIQRTQQEDSAVYLCASSPWWGAQETLYFGPGTRLLVL.

This clonotype was observed many times. The chain couples TRBV7-3 to TRBJ1-1; D remains ambiguous. This CDR3 has 13 residues. Germline lookup yields CDR1 SGHTA and CDR2 FQGTGA. The V and J ends lost 1 base and 0 bases respectively, with 3 bases between them. CDR3 in amino acids: CASSLMVNTEAFF. CDR3 nucleotides: TGTGCCAGCAGCTTAATGGTGAACACTGAAGCTTTCTTT.